One sample yielded the 9 T cell receptor beta chains listed below, sequenced in a study of blood T cell repertoires in COVID-19. TCRdb keeps only in-frame clones here, not all; method: immunoSEQ multiplex PCR. The data show tens of thousands of clones, 80% to 90% seen once. The source material was peripheral blood. The receptors originated from a woman aged 60-70 years with COVID-19, enrolled during active disease.

This chain links TRBV20-1 with TRBJ1-1; 9 nucleotides line up with TRBD1. CDR1 and CDR2 from the germline V gene are DFQATT and SNEGSKA (reference sequence). The CDR3 totals 13 residues. Unmatched junction bases numbered 4, after V lost 3 bases and J lost 5 bases. The CDR3 reads CSASRDRVTEAFF. The CDR3 nucleotides are TGCAGTGCTAGTAGGGACAGGGTAACTGAAGCTTTCTTT.

The gene calls are TRBV6-5 and TRBJ2-4, with a weak D call TRBD1 (6 bases). The CDR3 is made up of 15 amino acids. Trimming pared 8 bases from V and 1 base from J, leaving 15 bases between. Germline assignment: CDR1 MNHEY and CDR2 SVGAGI. The CDR3 loop reads CASLESTGAKNIQYF. In nucleotides, the CDR3 is TGTGCCAGCCTTGAATCCACAGGGGCCAAAAACATTCAGTACTTC.

This clone appeared a single time. The gene calls are TRBV19 and TRBJ2-7, with unresolved D. The germline CDR1 and CDR2 sequences are LNHDA and SQIVND (reference sequence). V gave up 6 bases and J gave up 5 bases, with 14 bases separating them. The CDR3 loop spans 13 amino acids. The CDR3 sequence is CASSSPRSDEQYF. The CDR3 bases are TGTGCCAGTAGCAGCCCGAGGAGCGACGAGCAGTACTTC.

The chain employs TRBV7-2 and TRBJ1-5; the D gene is possibly TRBD1 (5 bases). CDR1 and CDR2 from the germline V gene are SGHTA and FQGNSA. V was clipped by 7 bases and J by 5 bases, with 15 bases between them. The CDR3 extends over 14 amino acids. CDR3 residues: CASNLGGVYQPQHF. The CDR3 nucleotides are TGTGCCAGCAACCTGGGGGGAGTTTATCAGCCCCAGCATTTT. The variable domain in full, with the rest retrieved from reference TRBV7-2 and TRBJ1-5, is GAGVSQSPSNKVTEKGKDVELRCDPISGHTALYWYRQSLGQGLEFLIYFQGNSAPDKSGLPSDRFSAERTGGSVSTLTIQRTQQEDSAVYLCASNLGGVYQPQHFGDGTRLSIL.

The chain uses TRBV4-1 and TRBJ2-7; 9 nucleotides align to TRBD1. The CDR3 is 15 residues long. Germline CDR1 reads MGHRA; CDR2 reads YSYEKL. Trimming took 4 bases from V and 3 from J; bases not matched to a gene: 7. Written as DNA, the CDR3 is TGCGCCAGCAGCCTAGGACAGGGGACCGTCTACGAGCAGTACTTC. This sequence encodes CASSLGQGTVYEQYF.

The chain has TRBV5-1 and TRBJ1-1, with D hard to call. The germline V and J ends were trimmed by 5 bases and 3 bases, with 11 bases remaining between them. The CDR3 runs 13 residues. CDR1 and CDR2 from the germline V gene are SGHRS and YFSETQ. The CDR3 DNA reads TGCGCCAGCAGAGAAACACGCTACACTGAAGCTTTCTTT. Encoded protein: CASRETRYTEAFF.

V gene TRBV6-2 or TRBV6-3 combines with J gene TRBJ2-2, with D unresolved. Germline CDR1 is MNHEY and CDR2 is SVGEGT. V lost 6 bases, J lost 1 base, and 9 bases lay in between. The CDR3 length is 14 residues. The DNA for the CDR3 is TGTGCCAGCAGCCGATCAGTGAACACCGGGGAGCTGTTTTTT. Amino acids: CASSRSVNTGELFF.

The chain employs TRBV2 and TRBJ1-2; TRBD1 matches 8 bases. Germline assignment: CDR1 SNHLY and CDR2 FYNNEI. This CDR3 region has 14 residues. J gave up 2 bases and V 6 bases, and 5 bases lay outside the gene matches. CDR3 residues: CASRENRGNYGYTF. Here the CDR3 DNA reads TGTGCCAGCAGGGAAAACAGGGGGAACTATGGCTACACCTTC.

The rearrangement joins TRBV9 to TRBJ2-3; TRBD1 might be the D (6 bases). The CDR3 is 14 residues long. The germline V and J ends were trimmed by 0 bases and 1 base, with 6 bases remaining between them. Germline CDR1 is SGDLS and CDR2 is YYNGEE. The CDR3 sequence: CASSVGTGTDTQYF. The CDR3 DNA reads TGTGCCAGCAGCGTAGGGACAGGCACAGATACGCAGTATTTT. The whole variable domain, remainder taken from reference TRBV9 and TRBJ2-3, is DSGVTQTPKHLITATGQRVTLRCSPRSGDLSVYWYQQSLDQGLQFLIQYYNGEERAKGNILERFSAQQFPDLHSELNLSSLELGDSALYFCASSVGTGTDTQYFGPGTRLTVL.